This T cell receptor (beta chain) was profiled in a study of identical twins. The CDR3 consists of 16 residues. Trimming at V came to 1 base and at J to 7 bases, leaving 10 bases not matched to a gene. Germline V gene lookup returns CDR1 LGHDT and CDR2 YNNKEL (reference sequence). TCRdb passed the 5' RACE reads through MiXCR, listing each CDR3 protein once. This sample has 1.5 million to 2 million distinct CDR3 sequences, with about 32% found just once. This receptor was taken from a newborn girl in good health. Sequenced material: cord blood. The chain has TRBV3-1 and TRBJ2-5, with TRBD2 matching 9 bases. CDR3 sequence: CASSQGLAGYMVTQYF. The CDR3 DNA follows: TGTGCCAGCAGCCAAGGGCTAGCGGGATATATGGTGACCCAGTACTTC.